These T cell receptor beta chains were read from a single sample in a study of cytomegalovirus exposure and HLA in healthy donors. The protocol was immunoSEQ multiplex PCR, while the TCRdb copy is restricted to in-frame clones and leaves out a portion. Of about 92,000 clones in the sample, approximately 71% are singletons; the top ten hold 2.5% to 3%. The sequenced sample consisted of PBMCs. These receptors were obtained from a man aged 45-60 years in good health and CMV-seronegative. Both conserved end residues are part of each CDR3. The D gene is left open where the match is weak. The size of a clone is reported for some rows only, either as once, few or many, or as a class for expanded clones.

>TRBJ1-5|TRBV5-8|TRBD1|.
CASSWGTGRPANQPQHF
TGTGCCAGCAGCTGGGGGACAGGGAGACCGGCAAATCAGCCCCAGCATTTT
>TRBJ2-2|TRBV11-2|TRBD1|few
CASSLQGQGSTGELFF
TGTGCCAGCAGCTTACAGGGACAGGGGAGTACCGGGGAGCTGTTTTTT
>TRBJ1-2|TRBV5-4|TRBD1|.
CASFRDSANYGYTF
TGTGCCAGCTTCCGGGACAGCGCTAACTATGGCTACACCTTC
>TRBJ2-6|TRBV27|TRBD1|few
CASRLDRGLPGANVLTF
TGTGCCAGCAGATTGGACAGGGGGCTCCCTGGGGCCAACGTCCTGACTTTC
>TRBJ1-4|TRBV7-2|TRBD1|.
CASSLRTGGRKLFF
TGTGCCAGCAGCCTGAGGACAGGGGGCAGGAAACTGTTTTTT
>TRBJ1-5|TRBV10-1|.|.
CASLTDRNNQPQHF
TGCGCCAGCCTCACGGACAGAAACAATCAGCCCCAGCATTTT
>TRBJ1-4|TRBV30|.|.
CAWSAYSGNEKLFF
TGTGCCTGGAGCGCGTATTCAGGGAATGAAAAACTGTTTTTT
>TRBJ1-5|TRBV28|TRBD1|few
CASSYTGQGDQPQHF
TGTGCCAGCAGTTACACGGGACAGGGTGATCAGCCCCAGCATTTT
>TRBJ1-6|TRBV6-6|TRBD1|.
CASRDDRGSSPLHF
TGTGCCAGCAGGGATGACAGGGGCAGTTCACCCCTCCACTTT
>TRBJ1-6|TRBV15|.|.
CATSVDSYNSPLHF
TGTGCCACCAGCGTTGACAGCTATAATTCACCCCTCCACTTT
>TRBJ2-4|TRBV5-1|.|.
CASRMSSEGVNIQYF
TGCGCCAGCAGAATGTCGAGTGAGGGAGTCAACATTCAGTACTTC
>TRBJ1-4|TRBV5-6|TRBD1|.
CASSPDRGGKLFF
TGTGCCAGCAGCCCGGACAGGGGAGGAAAACTGTTTTTT
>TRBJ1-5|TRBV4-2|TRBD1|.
CASSQYDREYQPQHF
TGTGCCAGCAGCCAGTACGACAGGGAGTATCAGCCCCAGCATTTT
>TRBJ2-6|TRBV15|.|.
CATSLRQTPSGANVLTF
TGTGCCACCAGCCTAAGACAGACCCCCTCTGGGGCCAACGTCCTGACTTTC
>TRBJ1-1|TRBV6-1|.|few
CASSPTGYTEAFF
TGTGCCAGCAGCCCGACAGGATACACTGAAGCTTTCTTT
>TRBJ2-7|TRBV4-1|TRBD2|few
CASSQVRTSGGDEQYF
TGCGCCAGCAGCCAAGTTCGGACTAGCGGGGGAGACGAGCAGTACTTC
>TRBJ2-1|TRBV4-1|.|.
CASSQDPRERPYNEQFF
TGCGCCAGCAGCCAAGATCCGAGGGAGCGGCCCTACAATGAGCAGTTCTTC
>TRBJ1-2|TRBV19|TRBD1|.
CATKDRVLSNYGYTF
TGTGCCACCAAGGACAGGGTTTTATCTAACTATGGCTACACCTTC
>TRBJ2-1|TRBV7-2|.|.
CASSLNGGEQFF
TGTGCCAGCAGCTTAAACGGGGGTGAGCAGTTCTTC
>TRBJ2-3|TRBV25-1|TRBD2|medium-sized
CASSELAGDGADTQYF
TGTGCCAGCAGTGAACTAGCGGGAGATGGTGCAGATACGCAGTATTTT
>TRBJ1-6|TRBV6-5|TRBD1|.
CASSYSPDRGASPLHF
TGTGCCAGCAGTTACTCCCCCGACAGGGGCGCATCACCCCTCCACTTT
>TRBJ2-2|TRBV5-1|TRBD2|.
CASSSGTSGTGELFF
TGCGCCAGCAGCTCGGGGACTAGCGGCACCGGGGAGCTGTTTTTT
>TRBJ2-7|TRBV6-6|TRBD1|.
CASSPRTGGYNEQYF
TGTGCCAGCAGTCCTCGGACAGGGGGCTACAACGAGCAGTACTTC